Sequencing of this TCR beta chain was carried out in a study of T cells in Graves' hyperthyroidism and ophthalmopathy. Study as a whole: Blood from the periphery was taken at initial diagnosis, before any treatment. Points from the study as a whole: Blood held most thyroid clonotypes expanded above 0.001 frequency.

The table lists this clonotype with many counts. The antigen is unknown. Researchers amplified the TCR beta CDR3 regions from RNA transcripts. With the HTBI primer set, the TCR CDR3 went through a first round of RT-PCR. TCRdb used MiXCR to reprocess the multiplex PCR reads, holding one entry per CDR3 protein. The sample lists approximately 400,000 distinct CDR3 sequences, approximately 17% occurring once. Uncontrolled infection, other autoimmune disease, pregnancy and lactation each barred patients from inclusion. Orbital computed tomography and thyroid ultrasound, together with serum TRAb and thyroxine and clinical symptoms, were used for diagnoses. Germline CDR1 SNHLY, CDR2 FYNNEI. The CDR3 sequence is 17 residues long. Deletions cut 6 bases from V and 4 bases from J, with 21 bases between.

The chain combines TRBV2 with TRBJ2-2; D could derive from TRBD1 or TRBD2 (5 bases each). The receptor was derived from a man aged 18 to 29 with Graves' ophthalmopathy. The sequenced sample consisted of blood. The chain's CDR3 is CASSTYSGTLGTGELFF. DNA for the CDR3: TGTGCCAGCAGCACCTACTCCGGGACCTTGGGCACCGGGGAGCTGTTTTTT. The complete variable domain, with remaining parts taken from reference TRBV2 and TRBJ2-2, reads EPEVTQTPSHQVTQMGQEVILRCVPISNHLYFYWYRQILGQKVEFLVSFYNNEISEKSEIFDDQFSVERPDGSNFTLKIRSTKLEDSAMYFCASSTYSGTLGTGELFFGEGSRLTVL.